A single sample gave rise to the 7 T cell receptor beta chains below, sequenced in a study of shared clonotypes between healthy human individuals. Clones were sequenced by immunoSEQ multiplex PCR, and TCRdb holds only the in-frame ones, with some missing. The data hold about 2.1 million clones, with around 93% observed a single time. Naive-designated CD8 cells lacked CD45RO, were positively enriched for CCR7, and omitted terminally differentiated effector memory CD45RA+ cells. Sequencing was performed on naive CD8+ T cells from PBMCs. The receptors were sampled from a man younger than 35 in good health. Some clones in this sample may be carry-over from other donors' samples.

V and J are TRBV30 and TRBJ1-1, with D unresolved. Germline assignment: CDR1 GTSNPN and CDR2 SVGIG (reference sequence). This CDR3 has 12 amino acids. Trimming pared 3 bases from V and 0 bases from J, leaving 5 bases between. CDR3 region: CAWRKVNTEAFF. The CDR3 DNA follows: TGTGCCTGGAGGAAGGTGAACACTGAAGCTTTCTTT.

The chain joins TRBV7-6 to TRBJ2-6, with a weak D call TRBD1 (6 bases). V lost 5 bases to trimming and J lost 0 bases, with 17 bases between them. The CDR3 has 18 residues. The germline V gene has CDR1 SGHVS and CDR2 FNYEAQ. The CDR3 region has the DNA TGTGCCAGCAGCGCGGTCTCAGGGGCCTTCTCTGGGGCCAACGTCCTGACTTTC. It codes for CASSAVSGAFSGANVLTF.

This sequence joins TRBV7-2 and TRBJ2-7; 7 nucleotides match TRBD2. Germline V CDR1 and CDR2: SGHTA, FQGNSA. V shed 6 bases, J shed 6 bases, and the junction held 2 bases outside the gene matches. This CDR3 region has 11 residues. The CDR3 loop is CASRGGSEQYF. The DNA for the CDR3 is TGTGCCAGCAGAGGCGGGAGCGAGCAGTACTTC.

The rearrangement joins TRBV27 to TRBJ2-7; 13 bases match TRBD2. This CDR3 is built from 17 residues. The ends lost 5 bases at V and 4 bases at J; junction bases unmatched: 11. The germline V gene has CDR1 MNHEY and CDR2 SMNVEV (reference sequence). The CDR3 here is CASSPRLAGGNDYEQYF. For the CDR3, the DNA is TGTGCCAGCAGTCCCAGACTAGCGGGAGGCAATGATTACGAGCAGTACTTC.

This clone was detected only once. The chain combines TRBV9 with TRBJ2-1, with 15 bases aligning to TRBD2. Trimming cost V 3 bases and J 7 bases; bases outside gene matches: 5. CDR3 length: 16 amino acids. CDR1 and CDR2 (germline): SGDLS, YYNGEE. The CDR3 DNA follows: TGTGCCAGCAGCGCCTACGGACTAGCGGGAGGGAATGAGCAGTTCTTC. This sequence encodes CASSAYGLAGGNEQFF.

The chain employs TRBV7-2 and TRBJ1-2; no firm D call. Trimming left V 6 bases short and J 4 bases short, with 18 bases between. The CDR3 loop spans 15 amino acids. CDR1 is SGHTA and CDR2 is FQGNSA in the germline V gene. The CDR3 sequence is CASRPRGSQVYGYTF. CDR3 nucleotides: TGTGCCAGCAGACCTCGTGGATCCCAGGTCTATGGCTACACCTTC.

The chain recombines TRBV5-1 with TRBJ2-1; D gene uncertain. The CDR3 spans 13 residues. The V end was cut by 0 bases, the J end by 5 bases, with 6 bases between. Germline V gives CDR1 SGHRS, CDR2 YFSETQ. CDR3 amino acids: CASSLGPNNEQFF. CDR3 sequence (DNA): TGCGCCAGCAGCTTGGGCCCAAACAATGAGCAGTTCTTC.